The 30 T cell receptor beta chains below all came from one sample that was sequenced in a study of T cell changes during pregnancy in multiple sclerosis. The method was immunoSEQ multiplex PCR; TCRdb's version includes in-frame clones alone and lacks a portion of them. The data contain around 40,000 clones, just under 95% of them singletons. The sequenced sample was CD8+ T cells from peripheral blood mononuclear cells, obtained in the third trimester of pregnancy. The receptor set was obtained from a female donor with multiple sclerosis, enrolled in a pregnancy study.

CDR3 DNA: TGTGCCAGCCCCCTCCGCCTCCGGGGGGGCGCGGGGAATGAGCAGTTCTTC. This translates into CASPLRLRGGAGNEQFF. The genes are TRBV2 and TRBJ2-1; 8 bases line up with TRBD2. The junction had 19 bases not matched to a gene; V was cut back by 8 bases and J by 7 bases. The CDR3 length is 17 residues. Germline V gene lookup returns CDR1 SNHLY and CDR2 FYNNEI.

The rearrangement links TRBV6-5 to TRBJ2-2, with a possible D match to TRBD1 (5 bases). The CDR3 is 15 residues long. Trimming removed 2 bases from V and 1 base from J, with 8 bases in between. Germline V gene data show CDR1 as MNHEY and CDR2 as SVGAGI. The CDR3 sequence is CASSYGQGNTGELFF. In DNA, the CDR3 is TGTGCCAGCAGTTACGGCCAGGGGAACACCGGGGAGCTGTTTTTT.

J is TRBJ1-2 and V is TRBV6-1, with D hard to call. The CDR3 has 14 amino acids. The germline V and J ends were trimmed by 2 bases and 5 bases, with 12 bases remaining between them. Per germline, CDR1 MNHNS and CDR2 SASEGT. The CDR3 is CASSESVKPYGYTF. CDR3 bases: TGTGCCAGCAGTGAAAGCGTTAAACCGTATGGCTACACCTTC.

In nucleotides, the CDR3 is TGTGCCAGCACCACCGGGACAGGGGGTTGGCTCTATGGCTACACCTTC. Amino acid sequence: CASTTGTGGWLYGYTF. V gene TRBV28 combines with J gene TRBJ1-2, with TRBD1 identical over 11 bases. Germline assignment: CDR1 MDHEN and CDR2 SYDVKM. There are 16 residues in the CDR3. Trimming at V came to 7 bases and at J to 4 bases, leaving 11 bases not matched to a gene.

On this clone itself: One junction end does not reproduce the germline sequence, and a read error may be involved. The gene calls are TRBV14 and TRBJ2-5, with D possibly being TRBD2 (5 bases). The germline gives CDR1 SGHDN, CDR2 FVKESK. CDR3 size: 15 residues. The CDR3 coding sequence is TGTGCCAGCAGTCAAGGTCCGGGTGGAGGAGAGACCCAGTACTTC. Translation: CASSQGPGGGETQYF.

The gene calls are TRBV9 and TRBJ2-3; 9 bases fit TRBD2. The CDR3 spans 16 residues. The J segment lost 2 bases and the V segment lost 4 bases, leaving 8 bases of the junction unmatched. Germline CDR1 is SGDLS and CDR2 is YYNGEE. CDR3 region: CASSIGAGGTTDTQYF. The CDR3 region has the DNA TGTGCCAGCAGCATAGGAGCGGGGGGCACCACAGATACGCAGTATTTT.

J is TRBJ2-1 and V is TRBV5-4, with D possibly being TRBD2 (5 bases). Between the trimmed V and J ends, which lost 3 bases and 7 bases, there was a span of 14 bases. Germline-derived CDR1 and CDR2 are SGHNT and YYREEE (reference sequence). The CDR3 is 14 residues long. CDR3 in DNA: TGTGCCAGCAGCTCGCGAGGGATGACGAATGAGCAGTTCTTC. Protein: CASSSRGMTNEQFF.

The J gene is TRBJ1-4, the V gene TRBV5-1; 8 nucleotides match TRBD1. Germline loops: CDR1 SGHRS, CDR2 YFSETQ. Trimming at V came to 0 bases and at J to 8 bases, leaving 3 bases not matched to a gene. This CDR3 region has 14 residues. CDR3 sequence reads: CASSLVQGAEKLFF. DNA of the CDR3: TGCGCCAGCAGCTTGGTTCAGGGGGCGGAAAAACTGTTTTTT.

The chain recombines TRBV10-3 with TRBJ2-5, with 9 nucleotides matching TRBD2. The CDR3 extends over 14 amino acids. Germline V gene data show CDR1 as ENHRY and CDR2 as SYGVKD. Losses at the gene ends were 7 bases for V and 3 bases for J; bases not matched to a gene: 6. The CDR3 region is CAIKGGGGKETQYF. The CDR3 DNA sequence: TGTGCCATCAAGGGCGGGGGGGGAAAAGAGACCCAGTACTTC.

As DNA, the CDR3 is TGTGCCAGCAGCTCTTTTATTACAGGATTGCACGAGCAGTACTTC. Residues: CASSSFITGLHEQYF. The V gene is TRBV5-8, the J gene TRBJ2-7; a possible D gene is TRBD1 (5 bases). CDR1 is SGHTS, CDR2 YDEGEE, per germline. The CDR3 contains 15 residues. V was pared by 3 bases and J by 5 bases, with 18 bases between. Together with reference TRBV5-8 and TRBJ2-7, the CDR3 gives the full variable domain: EAGVTQSPTHLIKTRGQQATLRCSPISGHTSVYWYQQALGLGLQFLLWYDEGEERNRGNFPPRFSGRQFPNYSSELNVNALELEDSALYLCASSSFITGLHEQYFGPGTRLTVT.

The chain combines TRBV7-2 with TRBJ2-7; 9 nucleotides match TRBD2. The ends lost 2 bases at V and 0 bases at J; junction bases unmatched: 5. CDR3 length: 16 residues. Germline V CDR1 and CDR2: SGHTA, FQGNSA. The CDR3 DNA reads TGTGCCAGCAGCTTAACGAGCGGGGGGAACTCCTACGAGCAGTACTTC. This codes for CASSLTSGGNSYEQYF.

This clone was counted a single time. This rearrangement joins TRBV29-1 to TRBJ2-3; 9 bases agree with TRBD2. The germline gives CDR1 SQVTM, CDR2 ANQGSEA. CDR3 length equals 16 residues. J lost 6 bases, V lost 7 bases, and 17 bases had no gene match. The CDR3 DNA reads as TGCAGCGCCGGGGGGGTAGCGGGGGATATCGGGGATACGCAGTATTTT. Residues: CSAGGVAGDIGDTQYF.

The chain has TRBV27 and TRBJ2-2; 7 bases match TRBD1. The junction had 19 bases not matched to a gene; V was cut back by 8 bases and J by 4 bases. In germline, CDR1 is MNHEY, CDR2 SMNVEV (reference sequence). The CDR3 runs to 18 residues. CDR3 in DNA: TGTGCCAGCTCGATTCAGGGGTCAGGGGGTATCGCCACCGGGGAGCTGTTTTTT. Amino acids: CASSIQGSGGIATGELFF.

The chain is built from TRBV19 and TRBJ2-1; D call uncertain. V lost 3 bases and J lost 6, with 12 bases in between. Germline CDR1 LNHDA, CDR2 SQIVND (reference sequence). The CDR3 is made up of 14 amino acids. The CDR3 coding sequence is TGTGCCAGTAGTATTCCTGGGTCGGGCAATGAGCAGTTCTTC. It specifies CASSIPGSGNEQFF. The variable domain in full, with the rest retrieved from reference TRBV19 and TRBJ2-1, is DGGITQSPKYLFRKEGQNVTLSCEQNLNHDAMYWYRQDPGQGLRLIYYSQIVNDFQKGDIAEGYSVSREKKESFPLTVTSAQKNPTAFYLCASSIPGSGNEQFFGPGTRLTVL.

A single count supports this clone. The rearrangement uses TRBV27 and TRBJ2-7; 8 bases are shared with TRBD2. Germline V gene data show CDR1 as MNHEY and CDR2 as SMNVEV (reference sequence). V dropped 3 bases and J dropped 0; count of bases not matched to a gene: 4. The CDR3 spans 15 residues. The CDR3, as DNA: TGTGCCAGCAGTTTCGGGGGGGCCAACTCCTACGAGCAGTACTTC. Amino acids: CASSFGGANSYEQYF.

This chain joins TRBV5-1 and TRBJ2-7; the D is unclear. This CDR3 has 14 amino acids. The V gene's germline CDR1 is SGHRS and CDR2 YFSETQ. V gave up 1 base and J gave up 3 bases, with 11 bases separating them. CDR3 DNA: TGCGCCAGCAGCTTGATTATGGCGGACTACGAGCAGTACTTC. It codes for CASSLIMADYEQYF.

In DNA, the CDR3 is TGTGCCAGCAGTGACTCAGCAGGGATTAATTCACCCCTCCACTTT. It is translated as CASSDSAGINSPLHF. The chain combines TRBV6-4 with TRBJ1-6; tentative D call: TRBD1 (5 bases). V was shortened by 0 bases and J by 6 bases, with 9 bases between the two germline ends. The germline V gene has CDR1 MRHNA and CDR2 SNTAGT. This CDR3 is built from 15 residues.

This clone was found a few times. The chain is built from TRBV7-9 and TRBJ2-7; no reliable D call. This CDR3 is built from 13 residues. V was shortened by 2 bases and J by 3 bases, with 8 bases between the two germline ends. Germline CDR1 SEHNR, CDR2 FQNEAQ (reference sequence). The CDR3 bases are TGTGCCAGCAGCTTAAGTGCAGGCTACGAGCAGTACTTC. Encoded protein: CASSLSAGYEQYF.

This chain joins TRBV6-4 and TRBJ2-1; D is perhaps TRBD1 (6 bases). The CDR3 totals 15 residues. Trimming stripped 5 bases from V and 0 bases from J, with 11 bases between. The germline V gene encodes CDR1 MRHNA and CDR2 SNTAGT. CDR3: CASSSGESSYNEQFF. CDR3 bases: TGTGCCAGCAGTTCAGGGGAAAGCTCCTACAATGAGCAGTTCTTC.

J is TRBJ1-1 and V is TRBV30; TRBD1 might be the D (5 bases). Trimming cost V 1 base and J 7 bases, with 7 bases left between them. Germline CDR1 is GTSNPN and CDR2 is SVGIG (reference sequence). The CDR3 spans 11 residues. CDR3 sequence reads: CAWSGGGEAFF. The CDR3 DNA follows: TGTGCCTGGAGTGGGGGCGGTGAAGCTTTCTTT.

The CDR3 bases are TGTGCCAGCAGCTTAGGTCAGAACACCGGGGAGCTGTTTTTT. It codes for CASSLGQNTGELFF. This chain joins TRBV11-2 and TRBJ2-2; no firm D call. CDR1 and CDR2 from the germline V gene are SGHAT and FQNNGV. The CDR3 sequence is 14 residues long. With 1 base removed from V and 1 base from J, the gap between germline ends came to 4 bases.

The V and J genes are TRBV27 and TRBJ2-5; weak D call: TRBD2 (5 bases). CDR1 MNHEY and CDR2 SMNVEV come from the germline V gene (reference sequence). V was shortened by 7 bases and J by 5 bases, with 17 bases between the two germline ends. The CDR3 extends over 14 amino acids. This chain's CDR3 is CASTPSPGRETQYF. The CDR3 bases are TGTGCCAGCACGCCTAGCCCTGGGCGGGAGACCCAGTACTTC.

The CDR3 bases are TGTGCCAGCAGCGCAGGAGGGGACAGCAGAAATCAGCCCCAGCATTTT. This encodes CASSAGGDSRNQPQHF. The rearrangement uses TRBV9 and TRBJ1-5; 7 nucleotides match TRBD1. This CDR3 is built from 16 residues. V lost 3 bases to trimming and J lost 4 bases; unmatched junction nucleotides: 10. CDR1 and CDR2 (germline): SGDLS, YYNGEE.

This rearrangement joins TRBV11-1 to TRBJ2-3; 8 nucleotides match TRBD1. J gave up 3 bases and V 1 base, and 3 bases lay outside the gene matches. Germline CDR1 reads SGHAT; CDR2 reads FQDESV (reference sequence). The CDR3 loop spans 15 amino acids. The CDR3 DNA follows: TGTGCCAGCAGCTTAGAGAACAGGGGGACAGATACGCAGTATTTT. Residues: CASSLENRGTDTQYF. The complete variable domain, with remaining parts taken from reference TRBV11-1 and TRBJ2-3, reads EAEVAQSPRYKITEKSQAVAFWCDPISGHATLYWYRQILGQGPELLVQFQDESVVDDSQLPKDRFSAERLKGVDSTLKIQPAELGDSAMYLCASSLENRGTDTQYFGPGTRLTVL.

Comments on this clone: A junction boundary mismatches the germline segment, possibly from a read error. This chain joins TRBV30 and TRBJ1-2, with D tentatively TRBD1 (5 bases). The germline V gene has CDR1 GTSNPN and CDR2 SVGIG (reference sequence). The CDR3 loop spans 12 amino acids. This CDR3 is CAWSSPATVDAF. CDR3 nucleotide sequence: TGTGCCTGGAGTTCCCCGGCGACAGTAGACGCCTTC.

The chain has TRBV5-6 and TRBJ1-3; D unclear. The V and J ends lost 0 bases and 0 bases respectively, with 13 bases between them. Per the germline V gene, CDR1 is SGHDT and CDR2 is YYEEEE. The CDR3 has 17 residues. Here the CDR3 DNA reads TGTGCCAGCAGCTTGGCCCCAGAACCCAGCTCTGGAAACACCATATATTTT. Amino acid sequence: CASSLAPEPSSGNTIYF.

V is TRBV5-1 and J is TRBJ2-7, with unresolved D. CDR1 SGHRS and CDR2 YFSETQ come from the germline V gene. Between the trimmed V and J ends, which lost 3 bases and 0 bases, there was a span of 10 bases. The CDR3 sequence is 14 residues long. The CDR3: CASSSTESSYEQYF. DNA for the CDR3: TGCGCCAGCAGCTCAACCGAGTCCTCCTACGAGCAGTACTTC.

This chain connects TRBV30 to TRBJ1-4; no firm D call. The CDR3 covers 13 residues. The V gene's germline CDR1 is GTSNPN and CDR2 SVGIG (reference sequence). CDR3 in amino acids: CASSESENEKLFF. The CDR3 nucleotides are TGTGCTTCTTCAGAGAGCGAAAATGAAAAACTGTTTTTT.

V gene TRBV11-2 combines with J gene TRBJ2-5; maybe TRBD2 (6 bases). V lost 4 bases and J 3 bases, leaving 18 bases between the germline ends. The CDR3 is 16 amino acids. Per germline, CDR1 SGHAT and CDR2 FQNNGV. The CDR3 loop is CASSSSGGWGKETQYF. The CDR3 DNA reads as TGTGCCAGCAGCTCTTCCGGGGGTTGGGGGAAAGAGACCCAGTACTTC.

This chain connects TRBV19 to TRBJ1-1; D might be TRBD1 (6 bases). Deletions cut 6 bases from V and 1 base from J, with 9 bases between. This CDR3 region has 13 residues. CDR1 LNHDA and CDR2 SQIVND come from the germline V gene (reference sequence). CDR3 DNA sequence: TGTGCCAGTAGACAGGGTGGGAACACTGAAGCTTTCTTT. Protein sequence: CASRQGGNTEAFF.